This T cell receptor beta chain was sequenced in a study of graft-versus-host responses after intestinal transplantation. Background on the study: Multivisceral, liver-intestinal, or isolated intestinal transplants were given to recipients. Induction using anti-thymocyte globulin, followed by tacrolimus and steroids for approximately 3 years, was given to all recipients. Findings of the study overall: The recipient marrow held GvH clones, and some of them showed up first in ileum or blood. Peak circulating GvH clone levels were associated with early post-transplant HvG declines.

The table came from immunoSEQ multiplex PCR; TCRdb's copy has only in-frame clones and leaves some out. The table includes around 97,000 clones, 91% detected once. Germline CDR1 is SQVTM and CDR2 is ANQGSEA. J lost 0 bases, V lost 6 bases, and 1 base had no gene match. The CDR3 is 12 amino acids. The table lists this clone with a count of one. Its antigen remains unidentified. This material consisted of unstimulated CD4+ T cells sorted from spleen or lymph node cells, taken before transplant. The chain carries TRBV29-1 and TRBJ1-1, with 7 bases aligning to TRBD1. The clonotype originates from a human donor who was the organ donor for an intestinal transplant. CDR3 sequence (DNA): TGCAGCGTGACAGGGTTGAACACTGAAGCTTTCTTT. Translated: CSVTGLNTEAFF.